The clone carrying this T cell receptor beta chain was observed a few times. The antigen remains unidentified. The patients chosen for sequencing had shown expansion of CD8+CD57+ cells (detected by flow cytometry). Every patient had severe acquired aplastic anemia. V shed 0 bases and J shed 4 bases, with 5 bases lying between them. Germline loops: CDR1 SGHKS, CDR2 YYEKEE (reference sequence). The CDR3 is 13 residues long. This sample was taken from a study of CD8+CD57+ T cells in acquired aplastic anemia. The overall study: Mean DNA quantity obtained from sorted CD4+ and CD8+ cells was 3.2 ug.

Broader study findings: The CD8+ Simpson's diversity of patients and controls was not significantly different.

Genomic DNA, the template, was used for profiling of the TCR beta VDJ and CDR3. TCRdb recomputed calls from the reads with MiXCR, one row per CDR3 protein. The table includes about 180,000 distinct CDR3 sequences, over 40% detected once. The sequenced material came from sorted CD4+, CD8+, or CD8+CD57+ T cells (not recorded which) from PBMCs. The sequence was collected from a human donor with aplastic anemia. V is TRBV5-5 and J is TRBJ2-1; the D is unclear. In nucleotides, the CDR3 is TGTGCCAGCAGCTTGGTGGGGTACAATGAGCAGTTCTTC. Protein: CASSLVGYNEQFF.